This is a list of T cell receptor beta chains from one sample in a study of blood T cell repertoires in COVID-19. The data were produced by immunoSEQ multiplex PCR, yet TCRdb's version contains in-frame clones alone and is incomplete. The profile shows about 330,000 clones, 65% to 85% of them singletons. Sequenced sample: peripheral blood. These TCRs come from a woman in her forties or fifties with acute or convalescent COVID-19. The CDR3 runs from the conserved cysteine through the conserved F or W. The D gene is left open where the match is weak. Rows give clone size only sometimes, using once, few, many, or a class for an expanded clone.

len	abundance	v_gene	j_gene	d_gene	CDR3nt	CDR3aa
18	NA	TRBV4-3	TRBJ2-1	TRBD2	TGCGCCAGCAGCCAAGATCCCCCCTCCCAGCGGGGATACAATGAGCAGTTCTTC	CASSQDPPSQRGYNEQFF
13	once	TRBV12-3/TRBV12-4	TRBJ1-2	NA	TGTGCCAGCACGCCGGGGGGGGGCTATGGCTACACCTTC	CASTPGGGYGYTF
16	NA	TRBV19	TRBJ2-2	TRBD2	TGTGCCAGTAGTGTCGGACTAGCGGCTGGCACCGGGGAGCTGTTTTTT	CASSVGLAAGTGELFF
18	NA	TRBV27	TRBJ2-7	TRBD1	TGTGCCAGCAGATCCCCGTCAGGGAGGGACAGGGCTGGGTACGAGCAGTACTTC	CASRSPSGRDRAGYEQYF
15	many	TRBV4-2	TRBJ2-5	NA	TGTGCCAGCAGCCAAGATCCCTCAGGAGGGGAGACCCAGTACTTC	CASSQDPSGGETQYF
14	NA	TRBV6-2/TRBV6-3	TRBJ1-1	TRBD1	TGTGCCAGCAGTCGGGGACAGGGGGAGACTGAAGCTTTCTTT	CASSRGQGETEAFF
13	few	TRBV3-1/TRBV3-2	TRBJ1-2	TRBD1	TGTGCCAGCAGCCTCGGGACAGTGGGAGGCTACACCTTC	CASSLGTVGGYTF
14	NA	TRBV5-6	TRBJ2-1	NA	TGTGCCAGCAGCTTGGGGGACTGGGGGAATGAGCAGTTCTTC	CASSLGDWGNEQFF
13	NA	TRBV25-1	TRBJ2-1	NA	TGTGCCAGCAGTCAGAGCGCCGGAGGGGGGGAGTTCTTC	CASSQSAGGGEFF
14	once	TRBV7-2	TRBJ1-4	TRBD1	TGTGCCAGCAGCCGTACACAGGGGAATGAAAAACTGTTTTTT	CASSRTQGNEKLFF
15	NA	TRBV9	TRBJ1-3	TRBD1	TGTGCCAGCAGCGGCACAGGGGAGACTGGAAACACCATATATTTT	CASSGTGETGNTIYF
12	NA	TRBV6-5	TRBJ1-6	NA	TGTGCCAGCAACACAGGGTTCCTACCCCTCCACTTT	CASNTGFLPLHF
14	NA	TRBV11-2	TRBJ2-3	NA	TGTGCCAGCAGCCCCCTAACTAGCACAGATACGCAGTATTTT	CASSPLTSTDTQYF
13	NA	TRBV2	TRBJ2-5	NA	TGTGCCAGCGGTGAAGTTCCGCGAGAGACCCAGTACTTC	CASGEVPRETQYF
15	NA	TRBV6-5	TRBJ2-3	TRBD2	TGTGCCAGCCGCGGGGGGCCCGTGGAGTCAGATACGCAGTATTTT	CASRGGPVESDTQYF